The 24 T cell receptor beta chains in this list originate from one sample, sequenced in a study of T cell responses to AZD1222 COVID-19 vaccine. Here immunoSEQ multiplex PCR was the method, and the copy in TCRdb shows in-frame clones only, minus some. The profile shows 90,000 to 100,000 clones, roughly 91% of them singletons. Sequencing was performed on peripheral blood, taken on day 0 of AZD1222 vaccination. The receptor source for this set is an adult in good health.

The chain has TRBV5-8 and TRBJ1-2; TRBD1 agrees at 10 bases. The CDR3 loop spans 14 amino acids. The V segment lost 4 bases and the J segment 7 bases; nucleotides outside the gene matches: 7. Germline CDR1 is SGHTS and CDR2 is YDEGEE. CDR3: CASSIPTGGSGYTF. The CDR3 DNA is TGTGCCAGCAGCATACCGACAGGGGGCAGTGGCTACACCTTC.

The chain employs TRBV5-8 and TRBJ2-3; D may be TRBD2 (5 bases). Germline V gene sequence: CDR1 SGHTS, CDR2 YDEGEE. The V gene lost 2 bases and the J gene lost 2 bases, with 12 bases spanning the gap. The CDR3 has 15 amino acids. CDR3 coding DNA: TGTGCCAGCAGCTTTCTGGTCGGGATCACAGATACGCAGTATTTT. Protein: CASSFLVGITDTQYF.

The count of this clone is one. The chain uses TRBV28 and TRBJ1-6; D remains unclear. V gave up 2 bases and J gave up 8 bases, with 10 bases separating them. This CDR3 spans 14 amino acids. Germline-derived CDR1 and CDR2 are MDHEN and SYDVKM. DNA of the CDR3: TGTGCCAGCAGTTTAGTTCGCATTGATTCACCCCTCCACTTT. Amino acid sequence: CASSLVRIDSPLHF.

This CDR3 reads CASSLGIGREETQYF. The CDR3 DNA sequence: TGCGCCAGCAGCTTGGGCATCGGAAGGGAAGAGACCCAGTACTTC. This chain uses TRBV5-1 with TRBJ2-5; D is unclear. The germline V gene has CDR1 SGHRS and CDR2 YFSETQ. The CDR3 has 15 amino acids. V lost 0 bases and J lost 3, with 12 bases in between.

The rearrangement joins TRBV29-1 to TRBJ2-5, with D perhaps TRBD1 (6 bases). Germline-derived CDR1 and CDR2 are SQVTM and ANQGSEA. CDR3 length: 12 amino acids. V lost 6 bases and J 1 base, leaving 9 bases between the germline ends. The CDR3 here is CSVLQGQETQYF. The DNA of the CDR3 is TGCAGCGTCCTACAGGGCCAAGAGACCCAGTACTTC.

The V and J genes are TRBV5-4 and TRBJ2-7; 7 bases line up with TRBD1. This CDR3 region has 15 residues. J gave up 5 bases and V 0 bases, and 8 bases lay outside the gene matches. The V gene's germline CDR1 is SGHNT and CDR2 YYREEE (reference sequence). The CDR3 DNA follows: TGTGCCAGCAGCTTGGCCGCTGACAGGGTCCACGAGCAGTACTTC. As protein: CASSLAADRVHEQYF. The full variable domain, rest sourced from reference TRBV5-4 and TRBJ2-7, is ETGVTQSPTHLIKTRGQQVTLRCSSQSGHNTVSWYQQALGQGPQFIFQYYREEENGRGNFPPRFSGLQFPNYSSELNVNALELDDSALYLCASSLAADRVHEQYFGPGTRLTVT.

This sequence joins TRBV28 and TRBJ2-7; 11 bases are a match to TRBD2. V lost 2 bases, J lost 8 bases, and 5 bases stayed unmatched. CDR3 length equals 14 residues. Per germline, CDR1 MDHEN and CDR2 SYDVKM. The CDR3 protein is CASSLGLAGTQQYF. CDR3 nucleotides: TGTGCCAGCAGTTTAGGACTAGCGGGCACTCAGCAGTACTTC.

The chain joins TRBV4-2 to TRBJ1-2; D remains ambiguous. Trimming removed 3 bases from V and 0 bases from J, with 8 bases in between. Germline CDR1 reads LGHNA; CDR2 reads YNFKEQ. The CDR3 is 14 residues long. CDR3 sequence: CASSHPDANYGYTF. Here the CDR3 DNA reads TGTGCCAGCAGCCACCCAGATGCTAACTATGGCTACACCTTC.

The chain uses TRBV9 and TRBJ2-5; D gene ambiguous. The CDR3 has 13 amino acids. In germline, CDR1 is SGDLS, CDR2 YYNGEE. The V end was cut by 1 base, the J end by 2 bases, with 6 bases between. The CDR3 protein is CASSVRPQETQYF. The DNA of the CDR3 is TGTGCCAGCAGCGTACGCCCACAAGAGACCCAGTACTTC.

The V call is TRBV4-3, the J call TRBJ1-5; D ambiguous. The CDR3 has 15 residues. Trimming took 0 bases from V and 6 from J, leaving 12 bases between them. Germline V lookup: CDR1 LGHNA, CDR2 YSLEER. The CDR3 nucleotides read TGCGCCAGCAGCCAAGAAGGGCGCCGAGGTCAGCCCCAGCATTTT. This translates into CASSQEGRRGQPQHF.

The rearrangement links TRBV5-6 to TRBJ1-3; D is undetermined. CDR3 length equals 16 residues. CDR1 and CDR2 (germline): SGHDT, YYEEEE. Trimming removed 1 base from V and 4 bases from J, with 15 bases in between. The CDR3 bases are TGTGCCAGCAGCTTGTACGGGGTAACAGCGGGAAACACCATATATTTT. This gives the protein CASSLYGVTAGNTIYF.

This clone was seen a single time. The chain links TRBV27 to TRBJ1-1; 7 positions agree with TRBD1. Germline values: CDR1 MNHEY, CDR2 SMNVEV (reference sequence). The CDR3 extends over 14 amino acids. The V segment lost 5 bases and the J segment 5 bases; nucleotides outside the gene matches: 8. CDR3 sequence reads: CASSQLQGNTEAFF. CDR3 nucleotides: TGTGCCAGCAGTCAGCTACAGGGGAATACTGAAGCTTTCTTT.

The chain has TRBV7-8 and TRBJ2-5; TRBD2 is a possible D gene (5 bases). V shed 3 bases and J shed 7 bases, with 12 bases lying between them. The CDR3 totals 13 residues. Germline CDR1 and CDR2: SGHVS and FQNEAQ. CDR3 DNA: TGTGCCAGCAGCTTCCCGGGGATCCGGACCCAGTACTTC. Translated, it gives CASSFPGIRTQYF.

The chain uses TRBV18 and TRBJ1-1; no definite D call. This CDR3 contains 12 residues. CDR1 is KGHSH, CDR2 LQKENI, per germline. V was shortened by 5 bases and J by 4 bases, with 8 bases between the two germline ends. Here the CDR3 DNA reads TGTGCCAGCTCATTACAGAGCACTGAAGCTTTCTTT. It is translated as CASSLQSTEAFF.

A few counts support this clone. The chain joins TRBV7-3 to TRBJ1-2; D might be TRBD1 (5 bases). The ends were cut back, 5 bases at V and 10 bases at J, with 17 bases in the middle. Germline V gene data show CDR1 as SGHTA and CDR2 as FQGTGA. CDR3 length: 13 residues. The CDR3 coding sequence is TGTGCCAGCAGCCCCCGGGACCTGATAGCCTACACCTTC. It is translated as CASSPRDLIAYTF. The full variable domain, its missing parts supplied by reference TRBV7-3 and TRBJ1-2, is GAGVSQTPSNKVTEKGKYVELRCDPISGHTALYWYRQSLGQGPEFLIYFQGTGAADDSGLPNDRFFAVRPEGSVSTLKIQRTERGDSAVYLCASSPRDLIAYTFGSGTRLTVV.

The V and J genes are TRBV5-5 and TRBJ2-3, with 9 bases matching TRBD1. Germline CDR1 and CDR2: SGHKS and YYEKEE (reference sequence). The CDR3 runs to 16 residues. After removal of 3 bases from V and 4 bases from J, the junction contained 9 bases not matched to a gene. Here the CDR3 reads CASSSPGQGIADTQYF. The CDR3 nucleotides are TGTGCCAGCAGCTCACCGGGACAGGGCATTGCAGATACGCAGTATTTT.

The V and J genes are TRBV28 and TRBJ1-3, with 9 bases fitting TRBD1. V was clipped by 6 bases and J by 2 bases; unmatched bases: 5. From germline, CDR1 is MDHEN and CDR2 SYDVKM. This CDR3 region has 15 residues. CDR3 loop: CASRGQGSAGNTIYF. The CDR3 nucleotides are TGTGCCAGCAGGGGACAGGGATCAGCTGGAAACACCATATATTTT.

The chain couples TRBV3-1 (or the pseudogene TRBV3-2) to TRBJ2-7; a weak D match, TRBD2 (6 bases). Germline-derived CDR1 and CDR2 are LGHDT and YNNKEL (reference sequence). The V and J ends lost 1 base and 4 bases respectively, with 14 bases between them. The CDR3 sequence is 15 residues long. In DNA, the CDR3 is TGTGCCAGCAGCCAAGCTAGCGCGGTCAATTACGAGCAGTACTTC. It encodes CASSQASAVNYEQYF.

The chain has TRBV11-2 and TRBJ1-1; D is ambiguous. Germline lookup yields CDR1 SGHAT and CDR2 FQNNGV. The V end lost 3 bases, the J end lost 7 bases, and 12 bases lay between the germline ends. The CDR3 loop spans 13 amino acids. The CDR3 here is CASSLRLAGEAFF. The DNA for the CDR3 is TGTGCCAGCAGCTTGCGGCTGGCAGGTGAAGCTTTCTTT. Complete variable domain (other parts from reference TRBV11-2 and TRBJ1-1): EAGVAQSPRYKIIEKRQSVAFWCNPISGHATLYWYQQILGQGPKLLIQFQNNGVVDDSQLPKDRFSAERLKGVDSTLKIQPAKLEDSAVYLCASSLRLAGEAFFGQGTRLTVV.

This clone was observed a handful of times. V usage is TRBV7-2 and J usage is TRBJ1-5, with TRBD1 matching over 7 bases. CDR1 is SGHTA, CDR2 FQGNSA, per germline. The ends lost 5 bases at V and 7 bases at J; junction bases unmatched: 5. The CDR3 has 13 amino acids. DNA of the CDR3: TGTGCCAGCAGCCCCTACAGGGGACAGCCCCAGCATTTT. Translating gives CASSPYRGQPQHF.

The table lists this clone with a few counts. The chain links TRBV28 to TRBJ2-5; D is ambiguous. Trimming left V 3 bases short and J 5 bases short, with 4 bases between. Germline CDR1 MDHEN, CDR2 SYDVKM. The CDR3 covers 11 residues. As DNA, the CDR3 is TGTGCCAGCAGTTTTAGTGAGACCCAGTACTTC. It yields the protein CASSFSETQYF.

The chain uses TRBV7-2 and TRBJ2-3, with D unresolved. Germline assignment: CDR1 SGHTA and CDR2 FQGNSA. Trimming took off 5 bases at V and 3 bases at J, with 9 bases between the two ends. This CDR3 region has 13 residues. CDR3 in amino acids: CASSPYRTDTQYF. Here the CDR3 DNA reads TGTGCCAGCAGCCCGTATCGGACAGATACGCAGTATTTT.

CDR3 residues: CATSVGVATDTQYF. In DNA form, the CDR3 reads TGTGCCACCAGTGTGGGAGTGGCCACAGATACGCAGTATTTT. The chain has TRBV24-1 and TRBJ2-3; the D gene is possibly TRBD2 (5 bases). Germline V lookup: CDR1 KGHDR, CDR2 SFDVKD. The CDR3 extends over 14 amino acids. Trimming removed 5 bases from V and 2 bases from J, with 10 bases in between.

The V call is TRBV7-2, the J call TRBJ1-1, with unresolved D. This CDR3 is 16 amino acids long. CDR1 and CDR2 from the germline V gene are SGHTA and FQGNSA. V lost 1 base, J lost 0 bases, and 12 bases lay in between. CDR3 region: CASSLEGRALNTEAFF. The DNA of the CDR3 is TGTGCCAGCAGCTTAGAAGGCCGGGCGCTGAACACTGAAGCTTTCTTT.